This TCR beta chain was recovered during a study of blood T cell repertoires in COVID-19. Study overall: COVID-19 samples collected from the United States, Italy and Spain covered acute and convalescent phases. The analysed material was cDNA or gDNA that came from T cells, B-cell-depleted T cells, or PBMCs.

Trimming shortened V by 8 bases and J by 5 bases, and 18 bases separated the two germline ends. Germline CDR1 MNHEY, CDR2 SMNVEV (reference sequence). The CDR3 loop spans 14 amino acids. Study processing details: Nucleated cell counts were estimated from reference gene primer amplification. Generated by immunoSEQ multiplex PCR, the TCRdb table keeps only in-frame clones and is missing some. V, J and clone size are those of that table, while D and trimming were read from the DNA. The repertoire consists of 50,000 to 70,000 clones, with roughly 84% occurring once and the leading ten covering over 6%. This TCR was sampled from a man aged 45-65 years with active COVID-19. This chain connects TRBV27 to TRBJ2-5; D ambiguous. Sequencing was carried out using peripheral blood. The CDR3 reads CASRPLGRAETQYF. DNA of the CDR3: TGTGCCAGCCGACCCTTGGGCCGTGCGGAGACCCAGTACTTC.